One and the same sample provided the 29 T cell receptor beta chains below, sequenced in a study of T cell responses to AZD1222 COVID-19 vaccine. The repertoire was sequenced with immunoSEQ multiplex PCR; TCRdb's copy has only in-frame clones and lacks some. The sample holds about 140,000 clones, approximately 88% seen once. The input for sequencing was peripheral blood, taken on day 0 of AZD1222 vaccination. The source of these receptors is an adult in good health.

This clone was seen only a few times. J is TRBJ1-1 and V is TRBV7-3; D gene unclear. CDR1 SGHTA and CDR2 FQGTGA come from the germline V gene. The CDR3 contains 19 residues. Trimming cost V 7 bases and J 0 bases, with 27 bases left between them. The CDR3 reads CASTPAPFHREKMNTEAFF. The CDR3 bases are TGTGCCAGCACCCCTGCTCCCTTCCACCGGGAAAAGATGAACACTGAAGCTTTCTTT.

This clone was seen a single time. V usage is TRBV28 and J usage is TRBJ1-4, with D unresolved. Per the germline V gene, CDR1 is MDHEN and CDR2 is SYDVKM. Trimming cost V 2 bases and J 6 bases, with 10 bases left between them. The CDR3 covers 14 residues. CDR3 in DNA: TGTGCCAGCAGTTTAAGAATGAGGGATGAAAAACTGTTTTTT. It is translated as CASSLRMRDEKLFF.

This chain joins TRBV9 and TRBJ1-6; D not resolved. This CDR3 comprises 15 residues. Germline-derived CDR1 and CDR2 are SGDLS and YYNGEE. Trimming stripped 3 bases from V and 0 bases from J, with 7 bases between. The CDR3 coding sequence is TGTGCCAGCAGCGAGGCGAGCTCCTATAATTCACCCCTCCACTTT. Its protein is CASSEASSYNSPLHF.

The V call is TRBV6-1, the J call TRBJ1-2; TRBD1 agrees at 7 bases. Trimming cost V 2 bases and J 3 bases; bases outside gene matches: 0. The CDR3 totals 13 residues. Germline V CDR1 and CDR2: MNHNS, SASEGT. The CDR3 sequence is CASSEQGDYGYTF. The CDR3 DNA sequence: TGTGCCAGCAGTGAACAGGGGGACTATGGCTACACCTTC.

This chain joins TRBV4-2 and TRBJ1-5; no clear D. Germline V lookup: CDR1 LGHNA, CDR2 YNFKEQ. The CDR3 loop spans 15 amino acids. Trimming removed 0 bases at V and 0 bases at J, with 6 bases between. The CDR3 DNA is TGTGCCAGCAGCCAAGATTATCCTAGCAATCAGCCCCAGCATTTT. Translation: CASSQDYPSNQPQHF.

The CDR3 loop reads CASSVGPRTDTQYF. The DNA of the CDR3 is TGTGCCAGCAGCGTAGGACCCCGCACAGATACGCAGTATTTT. This rearrangement joins TRBV9 to TRBJ2-3; D ambiguous. Trimming removed 0 bases at V and 1 base at J, with 6 bases between. Germline V gives CDR1 SGDLS, CDR2 YYNGEE. The CDR3 covers 14 residues.

The genes are TRBV6-1 and TRBJ1-2, with D perhaps matching TRBD1 (6 bases). Germline CDR1 and CDR2: MNHNS and SASEGT. Trimming shortened V by 3 bases and J by 0 bases, and 8 bases separated the two germline ends. This CDR3 is 14 amino acids long. The CDR3 protein is CASSETGANYGYTF. The CDR3 DNA reads as TGTGCCAGCAGTGAGACAGGAGCTAACTATGGCTACACCTTC.

The genes are TRBV19 and TRBJ1-5; TRBD1 might be the D (5 bases). CDR1 LNHDA and CDR2 SQIVND come from the germline V gene (reference sequence). Trimming pared 0 bases from V and 5 bases from J, leaving 8 bases between. This CDR3 is built from 14 residues. The chain's CDR3 is CASSIEQADQPQHF. The CDR3 DNA reads TGTGCCAGTAGTATAGAACAGGCCGATCAGCCCCAGCATTTT.

The genes are TRBV5-1 and TRBJ1-1, with unresolved D. CDR3 size: 14 residues. Trimming removed 2 bases at V and 1 base at J, with 9 bases between. Germline CDR1 SGHRS, CDR2 YFSETQ. CDR3 loop: CASSLGLENTEAFF. Written as DNA, the CDR3 is TGCGCCAGCAGCTTAGGTCTGGAGAACACTGAAGCTTTCTTT.

V gene TRBV7-6 combines with J gene TRBJ1-1; D remains unclear. This CDR3 has 16 amino acids. The ends were cut back, 3 bases at V and 1 base at J, with 15 bases in the middle. CDR1 and CDR2 (germline): SGHVS, FNYEAQ. The CDR3 coding sequence is TGTGCCAGCAGCTTGTATAGGCCCCATCGGAACACTGAAGCTTTCTTT. Residues: CASSLYRPHRNTEAFF.

The V and J genes are TRBV7-2 and TRBJ2-3; 8 nucleotides align to TRBD2. The ends lost 8 bases at V and 4 bases at J; junction bases unmatched: 8. Germline V gives CDR1 SGHTA, CDR2 FQGNSA. This CDR3 is 14 amino acids long. CDR3 nucleotides: TGTGCCAGCGCAGAACGGGGGGGCCCAGATACGCAGTATTTT. Protein sequence: CASAERGGPDTQYF.

This sequence joins TRBV7-9 and TRBJ1-1, with TRBD1 identical over 7 bases. This CDR3 region has 15 residues. After removal of 4 bases from V and 3 bases from J, the junction contained 8 bases not matched to a gene. CDR1 SEHNR and CDR2 FQNEAQ come from the germline V gene (reference sequence). The CDR3 is CASSSGGGVDTEAFF. As DNA, the CDR3 is TGTGCCAGCAGCTCGGGAGGGGGCGTCGACACTGAAGCTTTCTTT.

The V call is TRBV9, the J call TRBJ1-5; the D is unclear. The ends were cut back, 5 bases at V and 5 bases at J, with 14 bases in the middle. This CDR3 region has 14 residues. Germline V gene lookup returns CDR1 SGDLS and CDR2 YYNGEE. The CDR3 DNA sequence: TGTGCCAGCAGTACGTTCGACCGGGATCAGCCCCAGCATTTT. Translating it yields CASSTFDRDQPQHF.

DNA for the CDR3: TGTGCCAGCAGCTTTTCGGGAATCTCTGGAAACACCATATATTTT. This gives the protein CASSFSGISGNTIYF. The V call is TRBV5-5, the J call TRBJ1-3; D gene unclear. The V and J ends lost 2 bases and 0 bases respectively, with 9 bases between them. The CDR3 sequence is 15 residues long. The germline V gene has CDR1 SGHKS and CDR2 YYEKEE (reference sequence).

The chain recombines TRBV5-4 with TRBJ1-2; 11 bases line up with TRBD1. The V gene's germline CDR1 is SGHNT and CDR2 YYREEE (reference sequence). The V segment lost 4 bases and the J segment 8 bases; nucleotides outside the gene matches: 13. The CDR3 runs to 16 residues. CDR3 in DNA: TGTGCCAGCAGCCCCTTCTGGCCGGACAGGGGGCAGGGCTACACCTTC. Its protein is CASSPFWPDRGQGYTF.

This clone has a handful of counts. J is TRBJ2-2 and V is TRBV6-5; possibly TRBD2 for D (6 bases). The CDR3 loop spans 15 amino acids. Looked up from germline, CDR1 is MNHEY and CDR2 is SVGAGI. V was clipped by 7 bases and J by 1 base, with 13 bases between them. As DNA, the CDR3 is TGTGCCAGCACGTGGGCTAGCGAGAACACCGGGGAGCTGTTTTTT. Protein: CASTWASENTGELFF.

The V and J genes are TRBV9 and TRBJ2-7; maybe TRBD2 (6 bases). The V end was cut by 0 bases, the J end by 3 bases, with 13 bases between. The CDR3 has 15 amino acids. CDR1 is SGDLS and CDR2 is YYNGEE in the germline V gene. CDR3 amino acids: CASSVGVQEGYEQYF. In nucleotides, the CDR3 is TGTGCCAGCAGCGTAGGGGTACAGGAGGGCTACGAGCAGTACTTC.

The V and J genes are TRBV5-1 and TRBJ1-1; TRBD1 matches 7 bases. CDR3 size: 15 residues. Germline V gives CDR1 SGHRS, CDR2 YFSETQ. Trimming took 4 bases from V and 0 from J; bases not matched to a gene: 6. The CDR3 reads CASSQETGLNTEAFF. In DNA form, the CDR3 reads TGCGCCAGCAGCCAGGAGACAGGGCTGAACACTGAAGCTTTCTTT. The entire variable domain, with the rest obtained from reference TRBV5-1 and TRBJ1-1, is as follows: KAGVTQTPRYLIKTRGQQVTLSCSPISGHRSVSWYQQTPGQGLQFLFEYFSETQRNKGNFPGRFSGRQFSNSRSEMNVSTLELGDSALYLCASSQETGLNTEAFFGQGTRLTVV.

This rearrangement joins TRBV28 to TRBJ1-4; D unresolved. Germline loops: CDR1 MDHEN, CDR2 SYDVKM. V lost 3 bases to trimming and J lost 5 bases, with 19 bases between them. The CDR3 totals 17 residues. The CDR3 coding sequence is TGTGCCAGCAGTTTGGTAGGTGAAGTTGGAGGAAATGAAAAACTGTTTTTT. Translating it yields CASSLVGEVGGNEKLFF.

This clone was seen a single time. This rearrangement joins TRBV7-2 to TRBJ1-6; TRBD1 matches at 8 bases. Germline V gene sequence: CDR1 SGHTA, CDR2 FQGNSA. The CDR3 length is 13 residues. V was clipped by 5 bases and J by 11 bases; unmatched bases: 5. CDR3 DNA sequence: TGTGCCAGCAGCCCCGACAGGGGACCACCCCTCCACTTT. Its protein product is CASSPDRGPPLHF.

The genes are TRBV5-1 and TRBJ1-1; D gene ambiguous. Trimming removed 0 bases from V and 3 bases from J, with 12 bases in between. Germline lookup yields CDR1 SGHRS and CDR2 YFSETQ. This CDR3 spans 15 amino acids. The CDR3 here is CASSLAPRRDTEAFF. CDR3 DNA: TGCGCCAGCAGCTTGGCCCCCAGGAGGGACACTGAAGCTTTCTTT.

CDR3 residues: CATSRGSWTDSNQPQHF. The CDR3 nucleotides read TGTGCCACCAGCCGAGGGTCGTGGACGGATAGCAATCAGCCCCAGCATTTT. The chain links TRBV15 to TRBJ1-5; no clear D gene. Per the germline V gene, CDR1 is LNHNV and CDR2 is YYDKDF (reference sequence). Trimming stripped 5 bases from V and 0 bases from J, with 17 bases between. CDR3 length equals 17 residues.

The V call is TRBV7-2, the J call TRBJ2-7; D might be TRBD1 (6 bases). CDR3 length: 15 residues. V was pared by 4 bases and J by 0 bases, with 13 bases between. CDR1 and CDR2 from the germline V gene are SGHTA and FQGNSA. CDR3 sequence reads: CASSSMGASSYEQYF. In nucleotides, the CDR3 is TGTGCCAGCAGCTCGATGGGGGCCAGCTCCTACGAGCAGTACTTC. Full variable domain (remainder filled in from reference TRBV7-2 and TRBJ2-7): GAGVSQSPSNKVTEKGKDVELRCDPISGHTALYWYRQSLGQGLEFLIYFQGNSAPDKSGLPSDRFSAERTGGSVSTLTIQRTQQEDSAVYLCASSSMGASSYEQYFGPGTRLTVT.

The chain links TRBV7-2 to TRBJ2-6, with 11 bases that match TRBD1. Germline lookup yields CDR1 SGHTA and CDR2 FQGNSA. This CDR3 is built from 15 residues. Unmatched junction bases numbered 10, after V lost 4 bases and J lost 14 bases. This CDR3 reads CASSSTDRGPYILTF. CDR3 coding DNA: TGTGCCAGCAGCTCCACGGACAGGGGGCCCTACATCCTGACTTTC.

The V and J genes are TRBV4-3 and TRBJ2-1, with 9 bases matching TRBD2. Trimming took 3 bases from V and 3 from J; bases not matched to a gene: 12. This CDR3 spans 18 amino acids. CDR1 and CDR2 (germline): LGHNA, YSLEER. CDR3: CASSHSWIAGDRYNEQFF. For the CDR3, the DNA is TGCGCCAGCAGCCATAGTTGGATAGCGGGAGATCGCTACAATGAGCAGTTCTTC.

This sequence joins TRBV19 and TRBJ2-7; D gene uncertain. This CDR3 is 11 amino acids long. The germline gives CDR1 LNHDA, CDR2 SQIVND (reference sequence). DNA for the CDR3: TGTGCTACGGCCACCGCCTACGAGCAGTACTTC. Translated, it gives CATATAYEQYF.

This chain links TRBV7-3 with TRBJ1-2; a weak D match, TRBD1 (5 bases). CDR1 is SGHTA and CDR2 is FQGTGA in the germline V gene. V was cut by 2 bases and J by 7 bases, with 11 bases left in between. The CDR3 is 13 amino acids. The chain's CDR3 is CASSLFEGAGYTF. CDR3 DNA sequence: TGTGCCAGCAGCTTATTTGAAGGGGCTGGCTACACCTTC.

The genes are TRBV2 and TRBJ2-1; TRBD1 agrees at 7 bases. The CDR3 is made up of 14 amino acids. J was trimmed by 0 bases and V by 6 bases; bases with no gene match: 2. Germline values: CDR1 SNHLY, CDR2 FYNNEI. CDR3 amino acids: CASRGDSSYNEQFF. The CDR3 DNA follows: TGTGCCAGCAGAGGGGACAGCTCCTACAATGAGCAGTTCTTC.

This clone was counted a single time. The rearrangement joins TRBV9 to TRBJ1-2; the D gene is possibly TRBD1 (6 bases). With 3 bases removed from V and 5 bases from J, the gap between germline ends came to 20 bases. The CDR3 is made up of 16 amino acids. Germline V gene data show CDR1 as SGDLS and CDR2 as YYNGEE. CDR3 coding DNA: TGTGCCAGCAGCGATTGGGCTGGGGGCGCGGGGTATGGCTACACCTTC. This codes for CASSDWAGGAGYGYTF.